This T cell receptor beta chain was profiled in a study of beta chain features in type 1 diabetes. Looking at the study overall: Sorted cells, roughly 100,000,000 in number, were examined across all samples. Study observations and caveats: Within each of all four CD4+ subsets, Type 1 diabetes patients had TCRB CDR3s that were moderately but significantly shorter. HLA effects on TCRB rearrangement stayed unresolved here.

Expressed TCRB transcripts were sequenced, since all the RNA that had been isolated was reverse transcribed. Regulatory, naive and central memory T cell samples averaged about 3.5 million reads. Assay: immunoSEQ multiplex PCR; the TCRdb copy retains only in-frame clones and omits some. The data show about 370,000 clones, 9.5% to 10% seen once. Germline values: CDR1 SNHLY, CDR2 FYNNEI. The CDR3 contains 15 residues. V shed 2 bases and J shed 4 bases, with 12 bases lying between them. In its sample, this clone was seen a few times. Antigen specificity is unknown. It was one heparinised blood draw, averaging around 120 mL, that each donor gave.

The sample was central memory CD4+ T cells from blood. V is TRBV2 and J is TRBJ1-5, with D maybe TRBD1 (6 bases). The clonotype originates from a man aged 30 to 45 with type 1 diabetes. CDR3 DNA sequence: TGTGCCAGCAGTGAACAGGGGACACGGAATCAGCCCCAGCATTTT. Its translation is CASSEQGTRNQPQHF.